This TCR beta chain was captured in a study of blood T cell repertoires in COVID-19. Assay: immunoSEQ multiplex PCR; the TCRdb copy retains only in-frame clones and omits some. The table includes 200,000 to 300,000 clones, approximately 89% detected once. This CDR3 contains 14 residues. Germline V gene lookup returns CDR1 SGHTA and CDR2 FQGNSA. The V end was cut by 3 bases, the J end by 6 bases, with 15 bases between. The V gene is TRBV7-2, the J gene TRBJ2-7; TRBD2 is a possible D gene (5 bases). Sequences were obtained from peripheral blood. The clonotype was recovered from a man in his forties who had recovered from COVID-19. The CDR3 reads CASSFKAVSGEQYF. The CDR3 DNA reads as TGTGCCAGCAGCTTTAAAGCGGTATCGGGCGAGCAGTACTTC.